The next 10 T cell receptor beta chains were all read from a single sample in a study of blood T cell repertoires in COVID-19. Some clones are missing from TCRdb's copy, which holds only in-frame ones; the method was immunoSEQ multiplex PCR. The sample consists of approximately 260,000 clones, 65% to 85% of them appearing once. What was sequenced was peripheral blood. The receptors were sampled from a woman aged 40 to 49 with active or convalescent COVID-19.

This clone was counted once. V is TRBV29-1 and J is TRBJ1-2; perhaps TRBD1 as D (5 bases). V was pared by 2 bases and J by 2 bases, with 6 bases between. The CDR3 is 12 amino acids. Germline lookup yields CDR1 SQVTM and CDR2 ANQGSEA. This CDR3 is CSVEKGNYGYTF. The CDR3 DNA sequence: TGCAGCGTTGAAAAGGGGAACTATGGCTACACCTTC.

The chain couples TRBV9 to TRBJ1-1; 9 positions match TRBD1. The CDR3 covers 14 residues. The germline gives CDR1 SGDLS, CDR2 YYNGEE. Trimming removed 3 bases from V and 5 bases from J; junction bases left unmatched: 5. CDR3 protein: CASSEGTGLTEAFF. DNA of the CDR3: TGTGCCAGCAGCGAGGGGACAGGGCTTACTGAAGCTTTCTTT.

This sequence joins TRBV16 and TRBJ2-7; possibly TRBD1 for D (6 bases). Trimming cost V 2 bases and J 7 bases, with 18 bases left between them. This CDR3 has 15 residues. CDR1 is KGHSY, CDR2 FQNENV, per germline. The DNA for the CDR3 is TGTGCCAGCAGCCAACCAGACTTGGGCCAGGGGGAGCAGTACGTC. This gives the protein CASSQPDLGQGEQYV.

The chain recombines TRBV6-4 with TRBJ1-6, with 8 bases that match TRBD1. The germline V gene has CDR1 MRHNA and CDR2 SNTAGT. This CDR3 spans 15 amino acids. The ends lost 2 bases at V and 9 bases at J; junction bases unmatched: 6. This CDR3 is CASSDTDRGSSPLHF. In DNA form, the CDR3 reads TGTGCCAGCAGTGACACCGACAGGGGTTCTTCACCCCTCCACTTT.

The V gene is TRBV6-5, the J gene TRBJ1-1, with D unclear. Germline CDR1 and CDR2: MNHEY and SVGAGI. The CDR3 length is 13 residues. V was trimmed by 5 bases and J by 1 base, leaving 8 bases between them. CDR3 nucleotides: TGTGCCAGCAGTACCTTGAGGAACACTGAAGCTTTCTTT. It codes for CASSTLRNTEAFF.

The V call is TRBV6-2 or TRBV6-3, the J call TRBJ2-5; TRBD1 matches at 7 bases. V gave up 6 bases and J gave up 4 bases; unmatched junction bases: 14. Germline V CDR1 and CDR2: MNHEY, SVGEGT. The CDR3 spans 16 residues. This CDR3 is CASRPTGESSRETQYF. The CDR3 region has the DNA TGTGCCAGCAGGCCTACAGGGGAGTCCTCCAGAGAGACCCAGTACTTC.

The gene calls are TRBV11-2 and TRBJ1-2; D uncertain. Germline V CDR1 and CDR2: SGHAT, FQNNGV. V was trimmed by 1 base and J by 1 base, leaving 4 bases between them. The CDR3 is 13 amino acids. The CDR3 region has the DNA TGTGCCAGCAGCTTAGGAGTTAACTATGGCTACACCTTC. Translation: CASSLGVNYGYTF.

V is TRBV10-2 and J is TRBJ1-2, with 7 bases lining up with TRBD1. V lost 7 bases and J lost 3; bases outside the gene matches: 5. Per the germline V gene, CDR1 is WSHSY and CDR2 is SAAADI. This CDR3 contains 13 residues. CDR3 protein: CASTEDRYYGYTF. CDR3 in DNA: TGCGCCAGCACCGAGGACAGGTACTATGGCTACACCTTC.

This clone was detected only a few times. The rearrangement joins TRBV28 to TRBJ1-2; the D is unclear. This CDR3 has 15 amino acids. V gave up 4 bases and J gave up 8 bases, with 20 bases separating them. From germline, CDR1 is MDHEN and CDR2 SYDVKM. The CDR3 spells CASSWETALNWGYTF. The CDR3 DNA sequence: TGTGCCAGCAGTTGGGAGACGGCCTTAAATTGGGGCTACACCTTC.

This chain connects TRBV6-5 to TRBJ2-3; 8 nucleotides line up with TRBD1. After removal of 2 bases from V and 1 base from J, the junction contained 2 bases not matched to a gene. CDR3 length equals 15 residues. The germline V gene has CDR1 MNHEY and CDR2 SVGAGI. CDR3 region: CASSYQDRGTDTQYF. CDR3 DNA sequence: TGTGCCAGCAGTTACCAGGACAGGGGCACAGATACGCAGTATTTT.